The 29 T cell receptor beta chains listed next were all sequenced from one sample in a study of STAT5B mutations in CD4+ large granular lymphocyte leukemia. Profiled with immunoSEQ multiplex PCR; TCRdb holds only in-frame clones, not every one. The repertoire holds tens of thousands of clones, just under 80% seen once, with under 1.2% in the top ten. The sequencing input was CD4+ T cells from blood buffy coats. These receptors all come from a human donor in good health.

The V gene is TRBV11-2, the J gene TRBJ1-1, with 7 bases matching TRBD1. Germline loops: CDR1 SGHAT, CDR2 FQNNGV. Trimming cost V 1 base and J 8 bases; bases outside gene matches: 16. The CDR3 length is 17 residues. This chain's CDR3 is CASSLVGGAVVLNEAFF. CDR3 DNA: TGTGCCAGCAGCTTAGTAGGGGGCGCGGTTGTCTTGAACGAAGCTTTCTTT.

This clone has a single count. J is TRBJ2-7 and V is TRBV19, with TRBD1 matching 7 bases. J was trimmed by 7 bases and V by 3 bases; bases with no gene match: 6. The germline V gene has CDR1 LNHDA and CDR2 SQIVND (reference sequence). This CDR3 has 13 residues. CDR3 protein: CASSMGQFGEQYF. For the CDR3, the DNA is TGTGCCAGTAGTATGGGACAGTTTGGGGAGCAGTACTTC.

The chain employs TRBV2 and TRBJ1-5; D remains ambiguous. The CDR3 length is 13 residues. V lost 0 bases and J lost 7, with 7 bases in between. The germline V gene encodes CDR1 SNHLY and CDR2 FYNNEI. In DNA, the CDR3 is TGTGCCAGCAGTGAAGCGCTTCGACAGCCCCAGCATTTT. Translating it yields CASSEALRQPQHF.

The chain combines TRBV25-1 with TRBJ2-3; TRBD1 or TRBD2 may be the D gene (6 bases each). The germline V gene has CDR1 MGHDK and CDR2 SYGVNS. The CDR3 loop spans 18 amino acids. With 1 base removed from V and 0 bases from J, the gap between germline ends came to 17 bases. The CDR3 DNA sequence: TGTGCCAGCAGTGAATTGGGGGCTAGCGCGACTAGCACAGATACGCAGTATTTT. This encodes CASSELGASATSTDTQYF.

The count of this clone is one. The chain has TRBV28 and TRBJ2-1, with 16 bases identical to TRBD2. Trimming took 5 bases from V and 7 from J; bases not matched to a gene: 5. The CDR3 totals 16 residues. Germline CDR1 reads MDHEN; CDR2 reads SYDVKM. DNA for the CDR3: TGTGCCAGCAGTGGGCCGGGACTAGCGGGGGGGAATGAGCAGTTCTTC. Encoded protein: CASSGPGLAGGNEQFF.

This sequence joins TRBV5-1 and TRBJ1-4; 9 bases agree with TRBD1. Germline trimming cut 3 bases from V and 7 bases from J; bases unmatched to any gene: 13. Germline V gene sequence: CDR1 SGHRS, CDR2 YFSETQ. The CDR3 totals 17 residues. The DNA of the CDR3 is TGCGCCAGCAGCTGGGACGGGACAGGGCCGTATGGTGAAAAACTGTTTTTT. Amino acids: CASSWDGTGPYGEKLFF.

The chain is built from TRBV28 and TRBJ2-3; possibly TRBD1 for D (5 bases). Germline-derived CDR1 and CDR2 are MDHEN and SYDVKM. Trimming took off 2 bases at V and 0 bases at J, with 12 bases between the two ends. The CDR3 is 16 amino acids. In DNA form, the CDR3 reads TGTGCCAGCAGTTTAAAGGGGCGGCGTAGCACAGATACGCAGTATTTT. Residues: CASSLKGRRSTDTQYF. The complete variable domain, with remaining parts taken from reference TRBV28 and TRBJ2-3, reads DVKVTQSSRYLVKRTGEKVFLECVQDMDHENMFWYRQDPGLGLRLIYFSYDVKMKEKGDIPEGYSVSREKKERFSLILESASTNQTSMYLCASSLKGRRSTDTQYFGPGTRLTVL.

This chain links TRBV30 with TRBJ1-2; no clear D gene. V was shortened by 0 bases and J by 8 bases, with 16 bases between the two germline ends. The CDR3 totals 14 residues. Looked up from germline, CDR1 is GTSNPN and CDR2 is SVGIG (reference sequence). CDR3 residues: CAWSVGLAVGGYTF. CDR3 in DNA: TGTGCCTGGAGTGTCGGACTGGCCGTCGGGGGCTACACCTTC.

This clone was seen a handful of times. The CDR3 sequence is CASSSGYSPLHF. DNA for the CDR3: TGTGCCAGCAGTTCGGGGTATTCACCCCTCCACTTT. The chain has TRBV6-5 and TRBJ1-6; D is uncertain. The V and J ends lost 4 bases and 8 bases respectively, with 6 bases between them. Germline CDR1 MNHEY, CDR2 SVGAGI. The CDR3 runs to 12 residues.

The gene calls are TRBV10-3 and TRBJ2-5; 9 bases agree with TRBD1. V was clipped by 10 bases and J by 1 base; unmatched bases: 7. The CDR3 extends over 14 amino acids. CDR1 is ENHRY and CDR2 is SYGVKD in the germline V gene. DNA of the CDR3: TGTGCCACCAACCCGGACAGGGGCCAAGAGACCCAGTACTTC. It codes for CATNPDRGQETQYF.

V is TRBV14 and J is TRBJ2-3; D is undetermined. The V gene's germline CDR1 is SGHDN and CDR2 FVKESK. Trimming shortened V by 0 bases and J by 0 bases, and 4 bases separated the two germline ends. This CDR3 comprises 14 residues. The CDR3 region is CASSQDLSTDTQYF. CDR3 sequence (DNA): TGTGCCAGCAGCCAAGATTTAAGCACAGATACGCAGTATTTT.

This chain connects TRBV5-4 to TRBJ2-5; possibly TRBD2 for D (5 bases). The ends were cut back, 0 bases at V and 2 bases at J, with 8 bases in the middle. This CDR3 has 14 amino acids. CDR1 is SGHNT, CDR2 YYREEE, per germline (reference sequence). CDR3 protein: CASSLVEAQETQYF. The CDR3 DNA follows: TGTGCCAGCAGCTTGGTGGAGGCTCAAGAGACCCAGTACTTC.

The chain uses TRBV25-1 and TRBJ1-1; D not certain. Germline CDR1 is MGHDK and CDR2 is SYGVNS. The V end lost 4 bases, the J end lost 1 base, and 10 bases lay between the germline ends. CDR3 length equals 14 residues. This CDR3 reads CASSAQRTNTEAFF. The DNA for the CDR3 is TGTGCCAGCAGTGCCCAGAGAACGAACACTGAAGCTTTCTTT. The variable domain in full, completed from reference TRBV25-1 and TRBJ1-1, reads EADIYQTPRYLVIGTGKKITLECSQTMGHDKMYWYQQDPGMELHLIHYSYGVNSTEKGDLSSESTVSRIRTEHFPLTLESARPSHTSQYLCASSAQRTNTEAFFGQGTRLTVV.

CDR3 DNA sequence: TGCGCCAGCAGCCGGAGGGTCACCGGGGAGCTGTTTTTT. Protein sequence: CASSRRVTGELFF. This rearrangement joins TRBV5-1 to TRBJ2-2; tentatively, D is TRBD2 (6 bases). The CDR3 has 13 amino acids. Germline CDR1 reads SGHRS; CDR2 reads YFSETQ. The V end lost 4 bases, the J end lost 4 bases, and 8 bases lay between the germline ends.

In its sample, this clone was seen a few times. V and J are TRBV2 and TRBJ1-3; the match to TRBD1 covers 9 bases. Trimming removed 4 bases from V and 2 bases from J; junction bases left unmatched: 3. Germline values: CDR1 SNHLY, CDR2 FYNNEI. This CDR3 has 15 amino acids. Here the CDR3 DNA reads TGTGCCAGCAGTGTGACAGGGGGAGCTGGAAACACCATATATTTT. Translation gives CASSVTGGAGNTIYF.

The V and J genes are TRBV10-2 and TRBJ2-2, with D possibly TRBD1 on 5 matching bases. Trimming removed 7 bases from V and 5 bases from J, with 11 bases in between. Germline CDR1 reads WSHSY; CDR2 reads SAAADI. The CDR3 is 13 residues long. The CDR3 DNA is TGCGCCAGCAAGACGACAGAAACCGGGGAGCTGTTTTTT. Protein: CASKTTETGELFF.

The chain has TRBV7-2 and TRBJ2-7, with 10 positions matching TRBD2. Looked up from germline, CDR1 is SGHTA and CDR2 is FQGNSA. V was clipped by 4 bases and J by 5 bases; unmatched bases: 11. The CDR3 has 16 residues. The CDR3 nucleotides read TGTGCCAGCAGCTCCCGAGCGGGAGGGCCTCGGGACGAGCAGTACTTC. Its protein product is CASSSRAGGPRDEQYF.

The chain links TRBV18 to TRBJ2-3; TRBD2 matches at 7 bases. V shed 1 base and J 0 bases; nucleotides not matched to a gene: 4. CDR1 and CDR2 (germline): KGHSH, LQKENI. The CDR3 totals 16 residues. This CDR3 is CASSPLVGGSTDTQYF. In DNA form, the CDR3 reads TGTGCCAGCTCACCACTTGTGGGAGGGAGCACAGATACGCAGTATTTT.

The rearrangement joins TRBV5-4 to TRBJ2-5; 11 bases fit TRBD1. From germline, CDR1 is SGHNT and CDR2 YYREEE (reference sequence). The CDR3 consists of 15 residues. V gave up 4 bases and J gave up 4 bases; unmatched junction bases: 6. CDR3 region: CASSGTGTGGETQYF. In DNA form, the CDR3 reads TGTGCCAGCAGCGGAACCGGGACAGGGGGAGAGACCCAGTACTTC. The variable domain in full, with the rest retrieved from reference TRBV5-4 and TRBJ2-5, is ETGVTQSPTHLIKTRGQQVTLRCSSQSGHNTVSWYQQALGQGPQFIFQYYREEENGRGNFPPRFSGLQFPNYSSELNVNALELDDSALYLCASSGTGTGGETQYFGPGTRLLVL.

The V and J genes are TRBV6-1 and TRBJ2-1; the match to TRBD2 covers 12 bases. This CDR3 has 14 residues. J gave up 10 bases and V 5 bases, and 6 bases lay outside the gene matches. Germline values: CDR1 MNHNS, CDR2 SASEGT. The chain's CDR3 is CASSSSGGAREQFF. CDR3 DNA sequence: TGTGCCAGCAGTTCTAGCGGGGGGGCCAGGGAGCAGTTCTTC.

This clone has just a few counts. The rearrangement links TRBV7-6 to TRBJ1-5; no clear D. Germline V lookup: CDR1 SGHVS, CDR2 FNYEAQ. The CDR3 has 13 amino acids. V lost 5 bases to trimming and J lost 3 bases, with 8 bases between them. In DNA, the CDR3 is TGTGCCAGCAGCCCCTGGGACAATCAGCCCCAGCATTTT. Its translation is CASSPWDNQPQHF.

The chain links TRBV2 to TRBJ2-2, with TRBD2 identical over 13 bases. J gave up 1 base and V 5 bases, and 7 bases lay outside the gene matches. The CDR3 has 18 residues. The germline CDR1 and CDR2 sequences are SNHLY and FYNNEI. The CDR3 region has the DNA TGTGCCAGCAGTCCCGGACTAGCGGGAGAATTGAACACCGGGGAGCTGTTTTTT. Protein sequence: CASSPGLAGELNTGELFF.

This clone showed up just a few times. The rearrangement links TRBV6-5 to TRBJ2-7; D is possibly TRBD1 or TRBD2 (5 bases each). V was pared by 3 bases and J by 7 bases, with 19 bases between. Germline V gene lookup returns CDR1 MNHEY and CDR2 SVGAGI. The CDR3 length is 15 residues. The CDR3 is CASSYQGVRSGEQYF. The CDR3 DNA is TGTGCCAGCAGTTATCAGGGAGTTAGGTCGGGTGAGCAGTACTTC.

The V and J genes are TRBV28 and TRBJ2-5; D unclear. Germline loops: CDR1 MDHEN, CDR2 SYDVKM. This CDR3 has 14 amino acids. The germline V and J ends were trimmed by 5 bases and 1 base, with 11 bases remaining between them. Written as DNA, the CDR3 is TGTGCCAGCAGTCCCGCGCTAGTCCAAGAGACCCAGTACTTC. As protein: CASSPALVQETQYF.

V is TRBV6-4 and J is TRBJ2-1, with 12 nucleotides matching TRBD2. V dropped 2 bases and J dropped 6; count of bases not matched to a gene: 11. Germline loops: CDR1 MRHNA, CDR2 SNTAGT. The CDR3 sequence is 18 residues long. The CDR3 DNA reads TGTGCCAGCAGTGACGAGGGGCTAGCGGGAGGGCCTCTCAATGAGCAGTTCTTC. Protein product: CASSDEGLAGGPLNEQFF.

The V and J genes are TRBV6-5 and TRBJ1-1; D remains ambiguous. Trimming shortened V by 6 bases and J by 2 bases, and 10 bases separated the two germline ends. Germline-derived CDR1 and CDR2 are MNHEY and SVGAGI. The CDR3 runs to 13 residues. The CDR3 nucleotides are TGTGCCAGCAGCGGGTATAGAAACACTGAAGCTTTCTTT. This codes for CASSGYRNTEAFF.

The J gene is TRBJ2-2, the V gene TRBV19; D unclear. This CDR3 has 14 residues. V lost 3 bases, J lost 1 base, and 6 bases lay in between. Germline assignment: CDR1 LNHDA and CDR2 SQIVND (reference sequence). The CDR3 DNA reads TGTGCCAGTAGTATCGGCAAGAACACCGGGGAGCTGTTTTTT. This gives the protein CASSIGKNTGELFF.

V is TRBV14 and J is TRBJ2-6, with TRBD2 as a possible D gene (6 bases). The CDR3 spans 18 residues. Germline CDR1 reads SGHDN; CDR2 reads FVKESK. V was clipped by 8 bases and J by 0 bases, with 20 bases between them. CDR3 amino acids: CASAPRVAVNSGANVLTF. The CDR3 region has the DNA TGTGCCAGCGCCCCCCGGGTAGCGGTTAACTCTGGGGCCAACGTCCTGACTTTC. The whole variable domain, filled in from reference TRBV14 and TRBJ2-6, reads EAGVTQFPSHSVIEKGQTVTLRCDPISGHDNLYWYRRVMGKEIKFLLHFVKESKQDESGMPNNRFLAERTGGTYSTLKVQPAELEDSGVYFCASAPRVAVNSGANVLTFGAGSRLTVL.

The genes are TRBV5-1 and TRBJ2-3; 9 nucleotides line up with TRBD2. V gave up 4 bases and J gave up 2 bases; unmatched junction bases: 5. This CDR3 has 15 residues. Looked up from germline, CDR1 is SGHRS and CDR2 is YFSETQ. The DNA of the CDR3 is TGCGCCAGCAGCCCACCTAGCGGGGCCACAGATACGCAGTATTTT. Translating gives CASSPPSGATDTQYF.